A selection of T cell receptor beta chains follows, all from one sample in a study of blood T cell repertoires in COVID-19. Only in-frame clones appear in the TCRdb table, and some are missing; sequencing was by immunoSEQ multiplex PCR. This table holds about 280,000 clones, 90% found once. Material: PBMCs or T cells enriched from blood (not recorded which). Receptors were obtained from a woman aged 18-29 years with acute COVID-19. The conserved cysteine and the conserved F or W are not part of the CDR3 here. The order of the fields is V gene, CDR3 protein.

TRBV11-2	ASSSSGNGADTQY
TRBV2	ASSRQAVLSGANVLT
TRBV2	ASRRSEGSNQPQH
TRBV6-2/TRBV6-3	ASSFEKLTSGTYEQY
TRBV5-1	ASCRESGNTIY
TRBV12-3/TRBV12-4	ASSLYSNQPQH
TRBV24-1	ATSGRRTDTQY
TRBV6-5	ASSRQGAGNTIY
TRBV18	ASSPRTGQETQY
TRBV7-5	VRSSTGGGAGAREAF
TRBV5-4	ASSWTSGRTHEQY
TRBV5-1	ASSRGGLDEKLF
TRBV7-9	ASSRQGDQPQH
TRBV2	ASRGQNIGQGYQETQY
TRBV7-6	ASSEQGTGSLHEQY
TRBV3-1/TRBV3-2	ASSQVWTRTSGRASYEQY
TRBV24-1	ATSGWVDRGLFYNSPLH
TRBV4-1	ASSQNLASQETQY
TRBV5-1	ASSSRQGISGNTIY
TRBV27	ASKPGRWANYGYT
TRBV3-1/TRBV3-2	ASSPRDSGNTIY
TRBV3-1/TRBV3-2	ASSGARDSSGNTIY
TRBV10-3	AISGGTGGLSQPQH